The following is a T cell receptor beta chain sequence with its context. Profiled with immunoSEQ multiplex PCR; TCRdb holds only in-frame clones, not every one. The sample has about 250,000 clones; roughly 87% are singletons. Categorization into cohorts depended on clinical history that participants reported. This entry is derived from a study of blood T cell repertoires in COVID-19. Study-level background: The study drew acute and convalescent COVID-19 samples from the United States, Italy and Spain. The analysed material was cDNA or gDNA that came from T cells, B-cell-depleted T cells, or PBMCs.

Germline assignment: CDR1 MNHEY and CDR2 SVGAGI. J lost 5 bases, V lost 4 bases, and 5 bases had no gene match. This CDR3 spans 14 amino acids. Sample: PBMCs or T cells enriched from blood (not recorded which). The source is a woman aged 30 to 39 with acute COVID-19. This chain connects TRBV6-5 to TRBJ2-1; 7 bases match TRBD2. CDR3 sequence (DNA): TGTGCCAGCAGTTCCCTCGGGACTAACAATGAGCAGTTCTTC. Amino acid sequence: CASSSLGTNNEQFF.